These 23 T cell receptor beta chains were all obtained from the same sample, sequenced in a study of blood T cells in healthy people across ages. The authors ran a second PCR of about 6 to 11 cycles using a sample-barcoded 5' primer and a J-beta primer mix. MiXCR, applied by TCRdb to the 5' RACE reads, yields one record per CDR3 protein. The repertoire holds around 800,000 distinct CDR3 sequences, with roughly 50% as singletons. Sequencing used blood. The receptors were sampled from a man at least 80 years old in good health.

This clonotype was recorded once. The rearrangement joins TRBV7-6 to TRBJ2-2, with D possibly TRBD2 on 5 matching bases. CDR3 length: 16 residues. Germline CDR1 and CDR2: SGHVS and FNYEAQ. The V end lost 5 bases, the J end lost 6 bases, and 19 bases lay between the germline ends. DNA of the CDR3: TGTGCCAGCAGCGGGCTAACGGGATTAGTTTCCGGGGAGCTGTTTTTT. Its protein product is CASSGLTGLVSGELFF.

The sample holds a few counts of this clonotype. This chain connects TRBV12-3 or TRBV12-4 to TRBJ1-6; no firm D call. The CDR3 extends over 15 amino acids. Trimming cost V 4 bases and J 10 bases, with 17 bases left between them. The CDR3 loop reads CASSSLTGWRSPLHF. CDR3 DNA sequence: TGTGCCAGCAGTTCCCTTACGGGTTGGAGATCACCCCTCCACTTT.

J is TRBJ2-3 and V is TRBV20-1; 8 bases are shared with TRBD2. Unmatched junction bases numbered 19, after V lost 3 bases and J lost 5 bases. CDR3 length equals 18 residues. Germline V gene sequence: CDR1 DFQATT, CDR2 SNEGSKA (reference sequence). CDR3 amino acids: CSASFGRVKRFRRDTQYF. The CDR3 nucleotides are TGCAGTGCTAGCTTCGGGAGGGTTAAGAGGTTTAGAAGAGATACGCAGTATTTT.

In its sample, this clonotype was seen a few times. The rearrangement links TRBV9 to TRBJ2-5, with D hard to call. Germline V gives CDR1 SGDLS, CDR2 YYNGEE. V was trimmed by 0 bases and J by 1 base, leaving 7 bases between them. CDR3 length equals 14 residues. CDR3 coding DNA: TGTGCCAGCAGCGTAGGATACAGCCAAGAGACCCAGTACTTC. This gives the protein CASSVGYSQETQYF.

This clonotype was found a few times. This chain uses TRBV20-1 with TRBJ1-6; 7 positions agree with TRBD1. Germline V gene lookup returns CDR1 DFQATT and CDR2 SNEGSKA (reference sequence). The J segment lost 0 bases and the V segment lost 5 bases, leaving 4 bases of the junction unmatched. The CDR3 length is 15 residues. Here the CDR3 reads CSASAGGSYNSPLHF. DNA of the CDR3: TGCAGTGCTTCCGCAGGGGGCTCCTATAATTCACCCCTCCACTTT.

The chain is built from TRBV20-1 and TRBJ2-1, with D unclear. The V gene lost 6 bases and the J gene lost 6 bases, with 6 bases spanning the gap. Germline-derived CDR1 and CDR2 are DFQATT and SNEGSKA (reference sequence). The CDR3 runs to 10 residues. This CDR3 reads CSASINEQFF. The CDR3 nucleotides read TGCAGTGCGTCTATCAATGAGCAGTTCTTC.

V and J are TRBV11-2 and TRBJ2-1; possibly TRBD2 for D (6 bases). TRBJ2-7 explains the end of the DNA better; the J call may be wrong. CDR3 length: 14 amino acids. The germline gives CDR1 SGHAT, CDR2 FQNNGV. The CDR3 DNA sequence: TGTGCCAGCAGCCTGGGACTCCTCATCAATGAGCAGTACTTC. Protein sequence: CASSLGLLINEQYF.

This rearrangement joins TRBV12-3 or TRBV12-4 to TRBJ1-5; D ambiguous. This CDR3 region has 15 residues. V lost 7 bases, J lost 2 bases, and 15 bases lay in between. CDR3 bases: TGTGCCAGCACCCCGCGGGCCGGGGGCAATCAGCCCCAGCATTTT. Protein product: CASTPRAGGNQPQHF.

This clonotype was counted ten times or more. The rearrangement uses TRBV12-3 or TRBV12-4 and TRBJ2-1; D remains unclear. V was cut by 6 bases and J by 11 bases, with 14 bases left in between. The CDR3 covers 12 residues. CDR3 sequence: CASSQGNGQQFF. The CDR3 bases are TGTGCCAGCAGCCAAGGGAACGGTCAGCAGTTCTTC.

The rearrangement uses TRBV20-1 and TRBJ2-5, with 7 bases lining up with TRBD2. Germline V gives CDR1 DFQATT, CDR2 SNEGSKA (reference sequence). V dropped 0 bases and J dropped 2; count of bases not matched to a gene: 6. There are 15 residues in the CDR3. This CDR3 reads CSARDFLAEQETQYF. Here the CDR3 DNA reads TGCAGTGCTAGAGATTTTCTAGCGGAACAAGAGACCCAGTACTTC.

This clonotype was counted a few times. The chain has TRBV2 and TRBJ2-7; D is uncertain. Germline V CDR1 and CDR2: SNHLY, FYNNEI. CDR3 length: 11 residues. Trimming cost V 8 bases and J 7 bases, with 12 bases left between them. DNA for the CDR3: TGTGCCAGCCGTCGGGTGAAGGAGCAGTACTTC. Translated, it gives CASRRVKEQYF.

The rearrangement uses TRBV12-3 or TRBV12-4 and TRBJ2-5; D remains unclear. V lost 9 bases and J lost 4, with 6 bases in between. The CDR3 totals 10 residues. The CDR3 DNA reads TGTGCCAGGCACATAGAGACCCAGTACTTC. This sequence encodes CARHIETQYF.

CDR3 sequence (DNA): TGTGCCAGCACCGTGGGGGGTGTCCGGGATTCACCCCTCCACTTT. Protein: CASTVGGVRDSPLHF. V gene TRBV27 combines with J gene TRBJ1-6; D possibly corresponds to TRBD1 (5 bases). The germline gives CDR1 MNHEY, CDR2 SMNVEV (reference sequence). This CDR3 comprises 15 residues. V lost 7 bases, J lost 8 bases, and 18 bases lay in between.

This clonotype occurred once. The chain links TRBV6-2 or TRBV6-3 to TRBJ1-5, with a possible D match to TRBD1 (5 bases). Germline V CDR1 and CDR2: MNHEY, SVGEGT. Deletions cut 6 bases from V and 2 bases from J, with 8 bases between. The CDR3 is made up of 13 amino acids. Written as DNA, the CDR3 is TGTGCCAGCAGAGGGGCGGGCAATCAGCCCCAGCATTTT. Translating gives CASRGAGNQPQHF.

This clonotype was picked up a small number of times. The V and J genes are TRBV5-1 and TRBJ2-1, with 16 nucleotides matching TRBD2. There are 19 residues in the CDR3. Germline lookup yields CDR1 SGHRS and CDR2 YFSETQ. V was clipped by 0 bases and J by 2 bases; unmatched bases: 5. The CDR3 protein is CASSLEGTSGRATYNEQFF. DNA of the CDR3: TGCGCCAGCAGCTTGGAAGGGACTAGCGGGAGGGCCACCTACAATGAGCAGTTCTTC.

The genes are TRBV7-2 and TRBJ2-7, with D possibly called TRBD1 or TRBD2 (5 bases each). The CDR3 is made up of 15 amino acids. With 3 bases removed from V and 7 bases from J, the gap between germline ends came to 19 bases. Germline loops: CDR1 SGHTA, CDR2 FQGNSA. CDR3 DNA sequence: TGTGCCAGCAGCTTCCCCGGGACCAAGCGTAAAGAGCAGTACTTC. Translation gives CASSFPGTKRKEQYF.

The gene calls are TRBV6-5 and TRBJ1-2; D is possibly TRBD1 (5 bases). Germline-derived CDR1 and CDR2 are MNHEY and SVGAGI. The V end was cut by 7 bases, the J end by 3 bases, with 12 bases between. The CDR3 is 13 residues long. CDR3 sequence reads: CASTKRGDYGYTF. The CDR3 nucleotides read TGTGCCAGCACCAAACGGGGGGACTATGGCTACACCTTC.

The gene calls are TRBV25-1 and TRBJ2-1, with D possibly being TRBD1 (5 bases). The V end was cut by 1 base, the J end by 7 bases, with 20 bases between. Germline-derived CDR1 and CDR2 are MGHDK and SYGVNS. The length of the CDR3 is 17 residues. CDR3 in amino acids: CASSESGSAGWKNEQFF. The CDR3 DNA sequence: TGTGCCAGCAGTGAATCTGGATCGGCAGGGTGGAAGAATGAGCAGTTCTTC.

The CDR3 sequence: CASSFGLAGDFYEQYF. CDR3 bases: TGTGCCAGCAGCTTCGGACTAGCGGGAGATTTCTACGAGCAGTACTTC. The gene calls are TRBV7-9 and TRBJ2-7; TRBD2 matches at 13 bases. This CDR3 comprises 16 residues. Germline CDR1 and CDR2: SEHNR and FQNEAQ (reference sequence). V lost 3 bases and J lost 3; bases outside the gene matches: 5. Supplemented by reference TRBV7-9 and TRBJ2-7, the full variable domain reads DTGVSQNPRHKITKRGQNVTFRCDPISEHNRLYWYRQTLGQGPEFLTYFQNEAQLEKSRLLSDRFSAERPKGSFSTLEIQRTEQGDSAMYLCASSFGLAGDFYEQYFGPGTRLTVT.

This clonotype was detected a few times. The chain has TRBV5-1 and TRBJ2-5; 10 bases line up with TRBD1. The CDR3 contains 15 residues. Germline lookup yields CDR1 SGHRS and CDR2 YFSETQ. J lost 11 bases, V lost 0 bases, and 10 bases had no gene match. CDR3 residues: CASSLAGTGVGEQYF. DNA of the CDR3: TGCGCCAGCAGCTTGGCTGGGACAGGGGTCGGAGAGCAGTACTTC. Full variable domain (outside the CDR3, taken from reference TRBV5-1 and TRBJ2-5): KAGVTQTPRYLIKTRGQQVTLSCSPISGHRSVSWYQQTPGQGLQFLFEYFSETQRNKGNFPGRFSGRQFSNSRSEMNVSTLELGDSALYLCASSLAGTGVGEQYFGPGTRLLVL.

The rearrangement uses TRBV10-3 and TRBJ1-5; D uncertain. CDR3 length: 14 residues. CDR1 and CDR2 (germline): ENHRY, SYGVKD. V was clipped by 4 bases and J by 4 bases, with 11 bases between them. The CDR3, as DNA: TGTGCCATCAGTGTAGGCAGGCAAAATCAGCCCCAGCATTTT. It is translated as CAISVGRQNQPQHF.

The chain employs TRBV5-1 and TRBJ1-1, with no clear D. CDR3 size: 13 residues. The ends were cut back, 5 bases at V and 1 base at J, with 9 bases in the middle. Germline-derived CDR1 and CDR2 are SGHRS and YFSETQ. CDR3 in DNA: TGCGCCAGCAGGGTAGCCGGGAACACTGAAGCTTTCTTT. Translated: CASRVAGNTEAFF.

This clonotype was picked up a small number of times. This sequence joins TRBV12-3 or TRBV12-4 and TRBJ2-3; D is unclear. The CDR3 has 12 amino acids. Trimming took 6 bases from V and 6 from J, leaving 10 bases between them. Here the CDR3 reads CASSAIGDTQYF. The DNA for the CDR3 is TGTGCCAGCAGCGCAATCGGGGATACGCAGTATTTT.